This TCR beta chain was found in a study of cytomegalovirus exposure and HLA in healthy donors. Notes on the study in general: The study flagged some 170 TCR beta chains as cytomegalovirus-associated. Most likely, a cluster of highly shared sequence variants arose as a sequencing artifact.

Comments on this clone: The antigen is unknown.

The PCR had 60 Vbeta and 13 Jbeta primers. Here immunoSEQ multiplex PCR was the method, and the copy in TCRdb shows in-frame clones only, minus some. The sample carries a few hundred thousand clones, over 75% recorded once. The germline gives CDR1 LNHDA, CDR2 SQIVND (reference sequence). The CDR3 is 14 residues long. The V gene lost 7 bases and the J gene lost 4 bases, with 15 bases spanning the gap. The sample consisted of PBMCs. V gene TRBV19 combines with J gene TRBJ2-3; no clear D. The TCR originated in a man between 18 and 29 years old in good health and CMV-seronegative. CDR3 sequence (DNA): TGTGCCAGTACGGATCTGGAGTTGGCAGATACGCAGTATTTT. Translating gives CASTDLELADTQYF. Based on the CDR3 plus reference TRBV19 and TRBJ2-3, the full variable domain is DGGITQSPKYLFRKEGQNVTLSCEQNLNHDAMYWYRQDPGQGLRLIYYSQIVNDFQKGDIAEGYSVSREKKESFPLTVTSAQKNPTAFYLCASTDLELADTQYFGPGTRLTVL.